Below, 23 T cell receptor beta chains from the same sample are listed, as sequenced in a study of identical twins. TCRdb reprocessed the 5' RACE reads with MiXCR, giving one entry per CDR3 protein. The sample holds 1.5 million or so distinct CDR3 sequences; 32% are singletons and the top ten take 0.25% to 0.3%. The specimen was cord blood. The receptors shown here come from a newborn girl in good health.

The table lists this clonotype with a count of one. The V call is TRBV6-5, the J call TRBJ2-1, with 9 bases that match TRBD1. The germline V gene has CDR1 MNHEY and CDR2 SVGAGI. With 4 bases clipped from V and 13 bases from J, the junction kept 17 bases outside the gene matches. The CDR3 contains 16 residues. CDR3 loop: CASSLADRGGIETQFF. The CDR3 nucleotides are TGTGCCAGCAGTTTAGCGGACAGGGGAGGAATAGAGACCCAGTTCTTC.

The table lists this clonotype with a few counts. The CDR3 protein is CASSKQGKQYF. In DNA, the CDR3 is TGTGCCAGCAGTAAACAGGGGAAGCAGTACTTC. The chain carries TRBV21-1 and TRBJ2-7; the table's D call, TRBD1, has no DNA check behind it. TRBV21-1 is deemed a pseudogene. The length of the CDR3 is 11 residues.

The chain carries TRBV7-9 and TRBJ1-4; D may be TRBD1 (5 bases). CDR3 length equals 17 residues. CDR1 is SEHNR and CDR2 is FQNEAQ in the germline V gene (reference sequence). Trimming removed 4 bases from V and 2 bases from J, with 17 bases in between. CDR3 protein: CASSYPQGEVTNEKLFF. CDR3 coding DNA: TGTGCCAGCAGCTACCCTCAGGGTGAGGTGACTAATGAAAAACTGTTTTTT.

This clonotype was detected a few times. CDR3 amino acids: CASSRTGLTSYEQYF. The CDR3 nucleotides are TGTGCCAGCAGCCGGACAGGCCTTACCTCCTACGAGCAGTACTTC. V gene TRBV28 combines with J gene TRBJ2-7; 7 nucleotides line up with TRBD1. Losses at the gene ends were 6 bases for V and 0 bases for J; bases not matched to a gene: 8. Germline V gives CDR1 MDHEN, CDR2 SYDVKM. The CDR3 covers 15 residues.

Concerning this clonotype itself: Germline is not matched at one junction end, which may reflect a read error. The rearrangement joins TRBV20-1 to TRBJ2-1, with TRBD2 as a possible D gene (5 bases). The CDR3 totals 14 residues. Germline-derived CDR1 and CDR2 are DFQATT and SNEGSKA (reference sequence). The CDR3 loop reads CSARVRGPYYEQFF. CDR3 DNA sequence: TGCAGTGCTAGAGTGAGAGGGCCCTACTATGAGCAGTTCTTC.

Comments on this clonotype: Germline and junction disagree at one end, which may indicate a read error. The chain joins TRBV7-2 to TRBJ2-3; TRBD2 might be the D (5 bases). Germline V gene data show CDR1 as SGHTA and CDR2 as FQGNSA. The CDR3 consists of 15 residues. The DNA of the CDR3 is TGTGCCGGCAGCTTAGTGGCGGGCCGAGAGGATACGCAGTATTTT. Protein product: CAGSLVAGREDTQYF.

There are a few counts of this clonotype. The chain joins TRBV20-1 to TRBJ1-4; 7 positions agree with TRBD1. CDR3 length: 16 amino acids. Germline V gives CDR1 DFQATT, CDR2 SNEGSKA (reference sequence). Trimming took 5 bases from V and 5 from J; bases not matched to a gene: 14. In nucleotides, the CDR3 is TGCAGTGCTCCGGGCAGGGGGGCAGGGATAAATGAAAAACTGTTTTTT. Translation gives CSAPGRGAGINEKLFF.

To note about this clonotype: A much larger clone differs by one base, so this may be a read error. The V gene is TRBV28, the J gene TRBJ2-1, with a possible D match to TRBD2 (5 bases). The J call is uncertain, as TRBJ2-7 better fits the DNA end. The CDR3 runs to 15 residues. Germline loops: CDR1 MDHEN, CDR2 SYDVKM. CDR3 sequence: CASSPGIDSYNEQYF. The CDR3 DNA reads TGTGCCAGCAGTCCCGGGATAGACTCCTACAATGAGCAGTACTTC.

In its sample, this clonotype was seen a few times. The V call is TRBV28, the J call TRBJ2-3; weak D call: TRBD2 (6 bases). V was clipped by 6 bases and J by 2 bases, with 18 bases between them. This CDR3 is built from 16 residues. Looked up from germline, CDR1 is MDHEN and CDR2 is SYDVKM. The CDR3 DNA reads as TGTGCCAGCAGCAACCCCTTGCGGGAAGTCACAGATACGCAGTATTTT. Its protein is CASSNPLREVTDTQYF.

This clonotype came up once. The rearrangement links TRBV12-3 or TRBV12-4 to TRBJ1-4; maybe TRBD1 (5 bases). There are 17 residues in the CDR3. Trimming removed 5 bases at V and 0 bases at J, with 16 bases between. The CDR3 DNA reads TGTGCCAGCAGTCAGGGTAGTAGACTTGCAACTAATGAAAAACTGTTTTTT. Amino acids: CASSQGSRLATNEKLFF.

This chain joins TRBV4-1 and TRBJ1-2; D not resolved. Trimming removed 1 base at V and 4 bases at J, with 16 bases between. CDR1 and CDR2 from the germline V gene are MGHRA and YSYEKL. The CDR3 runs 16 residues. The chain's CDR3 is CASSQVPKMAGYGYTF. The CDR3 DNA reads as TGCGCCAGCAGCCAAGTCCCTAAAATGGCCGGCTATGGCTACACCTTC.

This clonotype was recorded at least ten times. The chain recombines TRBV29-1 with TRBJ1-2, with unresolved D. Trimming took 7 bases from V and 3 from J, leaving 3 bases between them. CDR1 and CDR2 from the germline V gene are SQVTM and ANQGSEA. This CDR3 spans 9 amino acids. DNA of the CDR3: TGCAGCGCCGACTATGGCTACACCTTC. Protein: CSADYGYTF.

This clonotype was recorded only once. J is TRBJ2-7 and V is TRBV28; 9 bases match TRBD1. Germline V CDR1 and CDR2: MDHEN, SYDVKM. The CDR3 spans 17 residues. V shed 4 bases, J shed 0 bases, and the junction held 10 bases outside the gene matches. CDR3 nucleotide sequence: TGTGCCAGCAGTTCTATCCGGGACAGGGAGGGCTCCTACGAGCAGTACTTC. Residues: CASSSIRDREGSYEQYF.

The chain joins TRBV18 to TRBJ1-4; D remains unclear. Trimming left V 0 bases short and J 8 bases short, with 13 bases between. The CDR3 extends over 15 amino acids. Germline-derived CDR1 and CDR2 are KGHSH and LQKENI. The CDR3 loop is CASSPPGSANEKLFF. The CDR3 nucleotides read TGTGCCAGCTCACCACCAGGGAGTGCAAACGAAAAACTGTTTTTT.

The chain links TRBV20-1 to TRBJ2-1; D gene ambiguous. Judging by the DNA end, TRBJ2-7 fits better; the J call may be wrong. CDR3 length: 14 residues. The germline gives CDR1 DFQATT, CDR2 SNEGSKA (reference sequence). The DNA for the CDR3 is TGCAGTGCTAGATCGCAAGCTTTTTACAATGAGCAGTACTTC. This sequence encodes CSARSQAFYNEQYF.

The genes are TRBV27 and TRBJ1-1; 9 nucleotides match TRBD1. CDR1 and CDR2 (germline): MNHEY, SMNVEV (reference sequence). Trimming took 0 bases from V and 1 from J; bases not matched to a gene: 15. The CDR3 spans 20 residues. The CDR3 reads CASSLSPVGQGLEKNTEAFF. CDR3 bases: TGTGCCAGCAGTTTATCCCCCGTAGGACAGGGGTTGGAGAAGAACACTGAAGCTTTCTTT.

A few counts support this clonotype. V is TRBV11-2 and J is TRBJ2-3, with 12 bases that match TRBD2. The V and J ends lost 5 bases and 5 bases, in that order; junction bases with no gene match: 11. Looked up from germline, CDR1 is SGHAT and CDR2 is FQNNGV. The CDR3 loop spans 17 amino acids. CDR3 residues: CASSPLTSGRNLDTQYF. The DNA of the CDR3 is TGTGCCAGCAGCCCTCTGACTAGCGGGAGAAACCTAGATACGCAGTATTTT.

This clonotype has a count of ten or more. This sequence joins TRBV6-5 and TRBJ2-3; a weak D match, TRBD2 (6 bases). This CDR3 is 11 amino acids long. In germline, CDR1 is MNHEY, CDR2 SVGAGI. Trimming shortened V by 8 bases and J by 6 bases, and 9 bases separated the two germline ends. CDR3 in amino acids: CASREMDTQYF. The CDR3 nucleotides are TGTGCCAGCCGGGAGATGGATACGCAGTATTTT.

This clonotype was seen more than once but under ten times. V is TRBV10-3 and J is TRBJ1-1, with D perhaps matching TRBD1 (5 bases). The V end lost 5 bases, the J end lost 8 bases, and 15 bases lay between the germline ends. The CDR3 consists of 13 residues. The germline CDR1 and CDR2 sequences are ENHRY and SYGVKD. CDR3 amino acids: CAISPPGPSEAFF. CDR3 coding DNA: TGTGCCATCAGTCCTCCGGGACCCTCGGAAGCTTTCTTT.

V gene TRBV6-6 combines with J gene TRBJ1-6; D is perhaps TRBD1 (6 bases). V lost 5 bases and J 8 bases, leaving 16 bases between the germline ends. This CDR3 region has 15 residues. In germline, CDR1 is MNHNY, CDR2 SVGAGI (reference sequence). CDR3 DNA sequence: TGTGCCAGCAGTCCTACAGGGACGGAATATTCACCCCTCCACTTT. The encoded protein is CASSPTGTEYSPLHF.

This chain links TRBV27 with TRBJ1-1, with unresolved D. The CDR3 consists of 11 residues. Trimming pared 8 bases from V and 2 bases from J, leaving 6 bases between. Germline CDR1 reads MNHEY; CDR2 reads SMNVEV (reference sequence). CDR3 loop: CASHQNTEAFF. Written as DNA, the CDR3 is TGTGCCAGCCATCAAAACACTGAAGCTTTCTTT.

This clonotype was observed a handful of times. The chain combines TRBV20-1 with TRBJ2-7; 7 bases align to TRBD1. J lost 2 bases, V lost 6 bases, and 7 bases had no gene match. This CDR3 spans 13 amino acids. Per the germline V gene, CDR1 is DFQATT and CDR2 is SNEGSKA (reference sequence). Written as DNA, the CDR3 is TGCAGTGCCGAGGGACAGATAGCCTACGAGCAGTACTTC. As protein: CSAEGQIAYEQYF.

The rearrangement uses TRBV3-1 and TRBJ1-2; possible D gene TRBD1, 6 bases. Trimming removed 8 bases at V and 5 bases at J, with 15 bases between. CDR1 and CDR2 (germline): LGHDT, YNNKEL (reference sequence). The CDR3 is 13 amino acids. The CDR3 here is CASGTGTLYGYTF. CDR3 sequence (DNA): TGTGCCAGCGGTACCGGGACACTTTATGGCTACACCTTC.